This is a list of T cell receptor beta chains from one sample in a study of a mutant IDH1 vaccine in newly diagnosed glioma. Sequencing was performed with immunoSEQ multiplex PCR; in TCRdb, only in-frame clones are kept and a portion is missing. The data contain around 50,000 clones, around 85% of them singletons. These receptors have no identified antigens. The starting material was PBMCs, obtained from a glioma patient whose treatment included an IDH1 peptide vaccine. All receptors come from a woman in her twenties or thirties with glioma. Some clones in this sample may be carry-over from other donors' samples. CDR3s leave out the opening cysteine and the closing phenylalanine or tryptophan.

v_gene: TRBV29-1; j_gene: TRBJ2-7; CDR3aa: SVDTTGPSEQY
v_gene: TRBV5-5; j_gene: TRBJ2-5; CDR3aa: ASSLRSGFGETQY
v_gene: TRBV7-2; j_gene: TRBJ2-7; CDR3aa: ASSPRTGRLNEQY
v_gene: TRBV5-5; j_gene: TRBJ1-5; CDR3aa: ASSLTQGSGQPQH
v_gene: TRBV5-1; j_gene: TRBJ2-6; CDR3aa: AQPVHGDRGPRGANVLT
v_gene: TRBV15; j_gene: TRBJ1-2; CDR3aa: ATSRDASLGRYGYT
v_gene: TRBV5-1; j_gene: TRBJ2-7; CDR3aa: ASTEGSTYEQY
v_gene: TRBV6-4; j_gene: TRBJ1-1; CDR3aa: ASTLRTCAEAF
v_gene: TRBV7-9; j_gene: TRBJ1-2; CDR3aa: ASSLILNRGSNYGYT
v_gene: TRBV6-1; j_gene: TRBJ1-4; CDR3aa: ASSGLRGGAEDEKLF